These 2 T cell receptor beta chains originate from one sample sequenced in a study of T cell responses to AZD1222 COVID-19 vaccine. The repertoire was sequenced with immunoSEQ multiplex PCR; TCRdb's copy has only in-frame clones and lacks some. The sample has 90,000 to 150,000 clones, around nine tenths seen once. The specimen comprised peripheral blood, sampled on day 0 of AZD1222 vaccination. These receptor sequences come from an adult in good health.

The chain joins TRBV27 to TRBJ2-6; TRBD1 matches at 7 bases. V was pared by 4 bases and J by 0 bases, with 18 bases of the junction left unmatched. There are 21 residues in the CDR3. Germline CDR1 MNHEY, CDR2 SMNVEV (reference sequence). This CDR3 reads CASSSVTDRVRTDSGANVLTF. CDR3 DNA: TGTGCCAGCAGTTCTGTGACAGACAGGGTTCGGACAGACTCTGGGGCCAACGTCCTGACTTTC.

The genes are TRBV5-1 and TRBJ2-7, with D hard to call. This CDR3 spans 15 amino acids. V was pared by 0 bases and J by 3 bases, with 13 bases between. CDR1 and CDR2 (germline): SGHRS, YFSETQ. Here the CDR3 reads CASSLAQGLIYEQYF. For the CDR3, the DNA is TGCGCCAGCAGCTTGGCCCAAGGGCTGATCTACGAGCAGTACTTC.